The T cell receptor (beta chain) under discussion was sequenced for a study of T cell repertoires in aging, cancer and after chemotherapy. Amplification of TCR beta used genomic DNA extracted from peripheral blood. Findings and caveats of the study: In cancer patients, declining TCR diversity with age involved lost richness and lost evenness. Compared with age-matched healthy donors, untreated hematological or solid cancer patients showed higher blood TCR clonality.

V shed 4 bases, J shed 8 bases, and the junction held 6 bases outside the gene matches. This CDR3 is 15 amino acids long. CDR1 and CDR2 (germline): SGHAT, FQDESV (reference sequence). This clonotype was detected a few times. Its specificity is not known. A mixed TRB-A/B primer pool amplified rearranged TRB by multiplex touch-down PCR. TCRdb analysed the multiplex PCR reads with MiXCR anew, one entry per CDR3 protein. Of 900 to 1,300 distinct CDR3 sequences listed, about 26% are singletons. Sequences were obtained from blood. This chain links TRBV11-1 with TRBJ2-1; 12 bases map to TRBD2. The clonotype comes from a human donor with a blood cancer. CDR3 amino acids: CASSSGTSGLDEQFF. In nucleotides, the CDR3 is TGTGCCAGCAGCTCCGGGACTAGCGGGCTCGATGAGCAGTTCTTC.